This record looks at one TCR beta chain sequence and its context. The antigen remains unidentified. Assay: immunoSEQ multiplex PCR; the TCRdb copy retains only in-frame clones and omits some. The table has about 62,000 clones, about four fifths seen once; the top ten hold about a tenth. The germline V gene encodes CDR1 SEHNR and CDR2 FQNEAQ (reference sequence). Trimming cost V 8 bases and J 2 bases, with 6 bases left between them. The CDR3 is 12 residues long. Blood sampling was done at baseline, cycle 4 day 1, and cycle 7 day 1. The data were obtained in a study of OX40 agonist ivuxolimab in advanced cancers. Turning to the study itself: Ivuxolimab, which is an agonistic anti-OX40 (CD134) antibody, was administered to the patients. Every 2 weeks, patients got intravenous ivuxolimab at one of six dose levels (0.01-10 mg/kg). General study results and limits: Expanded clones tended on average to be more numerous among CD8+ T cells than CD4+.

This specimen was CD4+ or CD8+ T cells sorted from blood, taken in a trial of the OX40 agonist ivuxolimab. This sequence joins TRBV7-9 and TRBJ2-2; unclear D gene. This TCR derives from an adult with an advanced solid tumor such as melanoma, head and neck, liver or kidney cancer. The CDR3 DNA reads TGTGCCAGCGCGGACAACACCGGGGAGCTGTTTTTT. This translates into CASADNTGELFF.